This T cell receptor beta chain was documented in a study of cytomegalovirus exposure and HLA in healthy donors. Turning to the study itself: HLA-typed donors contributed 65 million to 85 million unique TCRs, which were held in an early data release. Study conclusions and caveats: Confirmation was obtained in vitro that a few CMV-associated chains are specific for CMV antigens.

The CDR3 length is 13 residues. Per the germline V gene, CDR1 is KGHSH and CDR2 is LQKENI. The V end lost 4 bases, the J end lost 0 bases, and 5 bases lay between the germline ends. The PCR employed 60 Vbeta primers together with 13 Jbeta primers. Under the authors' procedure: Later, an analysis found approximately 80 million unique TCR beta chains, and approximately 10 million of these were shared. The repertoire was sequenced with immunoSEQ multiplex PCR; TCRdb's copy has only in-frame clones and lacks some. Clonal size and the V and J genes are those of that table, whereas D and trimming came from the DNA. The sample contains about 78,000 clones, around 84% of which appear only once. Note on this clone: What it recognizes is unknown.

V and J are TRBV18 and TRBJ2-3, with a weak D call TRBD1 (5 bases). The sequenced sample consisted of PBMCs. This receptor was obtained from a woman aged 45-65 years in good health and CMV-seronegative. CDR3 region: CASSRGSTDTQYF. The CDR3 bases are TGTGCCAGCTCACGGGGCAGCACAGATACGCAGTATTTT.